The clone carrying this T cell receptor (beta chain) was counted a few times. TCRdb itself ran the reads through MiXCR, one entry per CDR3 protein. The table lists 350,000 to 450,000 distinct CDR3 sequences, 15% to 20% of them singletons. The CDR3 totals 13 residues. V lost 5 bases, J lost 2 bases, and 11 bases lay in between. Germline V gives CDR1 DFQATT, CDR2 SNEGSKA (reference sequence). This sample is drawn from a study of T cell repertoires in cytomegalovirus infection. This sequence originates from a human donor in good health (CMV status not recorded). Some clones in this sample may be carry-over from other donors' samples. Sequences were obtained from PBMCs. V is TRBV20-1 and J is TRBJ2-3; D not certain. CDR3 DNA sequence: TGCAGTGCTTTTAGAAAGGACACAGATACGCAGTATTTT. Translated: CSAFRKDTDTQYF.